These T cell receptor beta chains were read from a single sample in a study of cytomegalovirus exposure and HLA in healthy donors. Some clones are missing from TCRdb's copy, which holds only in-frame ones; the method was immunoSEQ multiplex PCR. Among some 170,000 clones, approximately 72% were seen once, and the ten largest hold around 2.3%. The sample consisted of PBMCs. Source of these receptors: a human donor in good health. CDR3s include the opening cysteine and the closing phenylalanine or tryptophan. A D gene is named only where the DNA matches it firmly. Clone size is given for some rows only: seen once, a few or many times, or a class if the clone is expanded.

CDR3nt: TGTGCCAGTAGTATAGATCGCCAGGGAAGAGAAAAACTGTTTTTT
CDR3aa: CASSIDRQGREKLFF
v_gene: TRBV19
abundance: -
d_gene: -
j_gene: TRBJ1-4

CDR3nt: TGTGCCAGCAGTGAAAAGGTGGAGGACACTGAAGCTTTCTTT
CDR3aa: CASSEKVEDTEAFF
v_gene: TRBV6-1
abundance: -
d_gene: -
j_gene: TRBJ1-1

CDR3nt: TGTGCCAGCCCACCAAGCGCAGGGGGCGAGTTGACTGAAGCTTTCTTT
CDR3aa: CASPPSAGGELTEAFF
v_gene: TRBV18
abundance: -
d_gene: TRBD1
j_gene: TRBJ1-1

CDR3nt: TGTGCCAGCAGTAGGGACAGCCCGAACACCGGGGAGCTGTTTTTT
CDR3aa: CASSRDSPNTGELFF
v_gene: TRBV6-6
abundance: once
d_gene: TRBD1
j_gene: TRBJ2-2

CDR3nt: TGTGCCAGCGCAGGGGTGCGTGGAAACACCATATATTTT
CDR3aa: CASAGVRGNTIYF
v_gene: TRBV2
abundance: once
d_gene: -
j_gene: TRBJ1-3

CDR3nt: TGCAGCGTTGAAGAGCACAGATATACTAACTATGGCTACACCTTC
CDR3aa: CSVEEHRYTNYGYTF
v_gene: TRBV29-1
abundance: -
d_gene: -
j_gene: TRBJ1-2

CDR3nt: TGTGCCAGCAGCCCCTCTGGGGGAGGGGGGGCTGAAGCTTTCTTT
CDR3aa: CASSPSGGGGAEAFF
v_gene: TRBV7-6
abundance: -
d_gene: -
j_gene: TRBJ1-1

CDR3nt: TGTGCCAGCAAAGAAAACACGCAACTAACCTACGAGCAGTACTTC
CDR3aa: CASKENTQLTYEQYF
v_gene: TRBV2
abundance: few
d_gene: -
j_gene: TRBJ2-7

CDR3nt: TGTGCCAGCACCCTGACGGGGGGAATATGTGAAGCTTTCTTT
CDR3aa: CASTLTGGICEAFF
v_gene: TRBV2
abundance: few
d_gene: -
j_gene: TRBJ1-1

CDR3nt: TGCGCCAGCAGCCAACGACCACCGGGACTAGCGGGGTTCACAGATACGCAGTATTTT
CDR3aa: CASSQRPPGLAGFTDTQYF
v_gene: TRBV4-3
abundance: -
d_gene: TRBD2
j_gene: TRBJ2-3

CDR3nt: TGTGCCTGGAGTGTGGGCAATTCTCAGCCCCAGCATTTT
CDR3aa: CAWSVGNSQPQHF
v_gene: TRBV30
abundance: -
d_gene: -
j_gene: TRBJ1-5

CDR3nt: TGTGCTAGTGGCTCGACCCGGGACAGGGGCTACGAGCAGTACTTC
CDR3aa: CASGSTRDRGYEQYF
v_gene: TRBV12-5
abundance: -
d_gene: TRBD1
j_gene: TRBJ2-7